The entry below gives a single TCR beta chain sequence along with its context. Clinical histories supplied by participants themselves formed the basis of cohort assignment. The sample is drawn from a study of blood T cell repertoires in COVID-19. For the study at large: Sources were T cells, B-cell-depleted T cells, or PBMCs; the material itself was cDNA or gDNA.

Sequencing was performed with immunoSEQ multiplex PCR; in TCRdb, only in-frame clones are kept and a portion is missing. The data hold approximately 290,000 clones, with approximately 90% observed a single time. The V end was cut by 7 bases, the J end by 4 bases, with 14 bases between. Germline CDR1 and CDR2: SQVTM and ANQGSEA. This CDR3 is 12 amino acids long. V usage is TRBV29-1 and J usage is TRBJ2-7; D may be TRBD1 (5 bases). Material for sequencing was PBMCs or T cells enriched from blood (not recorded which). The receptor's source is a woman in her 30s who had recovered from COVID-19. Here the CDR3 reads CSAARGMYEQYF. The CDR3 DNA sequence: TGCAGCGCTGCTAGGGGCATGTACGAGCAGTACTTC.